These T cell receptor beta chains were read from a single sample in a study of early T cells in non-severe SARS-CoV-2 infection. TCRdb re-called the 5' RACE reads through MiXCR, storing one row per CDR3 protein. Of tens of thousands of distinct CDR3 sequences in the sample, around 12% were seen once. Sequencing used whole blood. All receptors derive from an adult who was a healthcare worker with PCR-confirmed SARS-CoV-2 infection or an uninfected control (not recorded which). The CDR3 runs from the conserved cysteine through the conserved F or W. A D gene is named only where the DNA matches it firmly. Part of the rows lack a size; the others show once, few, many or a class for expanded clones.

cdr3_nt | cdr3_aa | j_call | clone_size | d_call | v_call
TGTGCCAGCAGAACGGGACAGGATATCTACAATGAGCAGTTCTTC | CASRTGQDIYNEQFF | TRBJ2-1 | many | TRBD1 | TRBV7-9
TGTGCCAGCGGGACAGTTACGGGGGCCAACGTCCTGACTTTC | CASGTVTGANVLTF | TRBJ2-6 | few | TRBD1 | TRBV12-3/TRBV12-4
TGCGCCAGTAGACTTCAGGGTGCCCAAGAGACCCAGTACTTC | CASRLQGAQETQYF | TRBJ2-5 | many | NA | TRBV5-1
TGCAGTGCTAGAAGTACGAGGTCCAGCCAATACGAGCAGTACTTC | CSARSTRSSQYEQYF | TRBJ2-7 | NA | NA | TRBV20-1
TGTGCCAGCAGCTCCCGACCCGCGGGAGGGACTGGCAATGAGCAGTTCTTC | CASSSRPAGGTGNEQFF | TRBJ2-1 | NA | TRBD2 | TRBV11-1
TGTGCCAGCAGCGAAAGGACAGGCAATCAGCCCCAGCATTTT | CASSERTGNQPQHF | TRBJ1-5 | NA | NA | TRBV7-2
TGTGCCAGCAAATTACTAGCGAGCTCCTACAATGAGCAGTTCTTC | CASKLLASSYNEQFF | TRBJ2-1 | few | TRBD2 | TRBV6-1
TGTGCCAGCAGCTTAGGTGCGGGAGTTGGGAATGAGCAGTTCTTC | CASSLGAGVGNEQFF | TRBJ2-1 | NA | TRBD2 | TRBV11-2
TGTGCCAGCAGCCCTCCGAGGGGACAGGGGGCAACTGAAGCTTTCTTT | CASSPPRGQGATEAFF | TRBJ1-1 | many | TRBD1 | TRBV6-2/TRBV6-3
TGTGCCAGCAGTCCAGGGGGTTACGCACATGATACGCAGTATTTT | CASSPGGYAHDTQYF | TRBJ2-3 | NA | TRBD1 | TRBV28
TGCAGCGTTGGGGCCATAGAGACGGGCGAGCAGTACTTC | CSVGAIETGEQYF | TRBJ2-7 | many | NA | TRBV29-1
TGTGCCAGCAGTACCGTTAGTGGGCAAGAGACCCAGTACTTC | CASSTVSGQETQYF | TRBJ2-5 | NA | NA | TRBV27
TGTGCCAGCACTTTAAGGCGGGCGAACACTGAAGCTTTCTTT | CASTLRRANTEAFF | TRBJ1-1 | NA | NA | TRBV3-1